Listed here are 5 T cell receptor beta chains from one sample, sequenced in a study of T-cell reconstitution after alpha-beta-depleted transplantation in children (dated by TCRdb to the mid-2010s). Library preparation was by PCR. TCRdb lists the instrument as Illumina HiSeq 2500. TCR library preparation used molecular barcoding, with unique molecular identifiers applied to normalize quantification of the TCRbeta repertoire. In-frame beta chains were kept once TCRdb had trimmed the public reads at Q25 with fastp and called clones with MiXCR. Rows are combined by CDR3 protein, so each entry shows the most common genes and DNA. The sample table lists a few hundred thousand distinct CDR3 sequences, roughly 22% of them with a count of one. 3.5% to 4% of the sample belongs to the ten largest clones. This specimen consisted of PBMCs from the stem cell graft donor, obtained from the stem cell graft. Receptors were obtained from a human donor who donated a stem cell graft to a child with acute myeloid leukemia.

This clonotype showed up just a few times. The chain combines TRBV5-6 with TRBJ2-2, with D possibly TRBD2 on 6 matching bases. Germline V gene data show CDR1 as SGHDT and CDR2 as YYEEEE. There are 17 residues in the CDR3. Trimming took 7 bases from V and 5 from J, leaving 24 bases between them. The CDR3 protein is CASAPRIGGGKTGELFF. In DNA, the CDR3 is TGTGCCAGCGCCCCCCGTATCGGGGGAGGAAAAACCGGGGAGCTGTTTTTT.

This clonotype showed up just once. The V and J genes are TRBV5-1 and TRBJ2-1; D tentatively fits TRBD1 or TRBD2 (6 bases each). CDR1 SGHRS and CDR2 YFSETQ come from the germline V gene. CDR3 length: 16 residues. Trimming took off 4 bases at V and 6 bases at J, with 20 bases between the two ends. The CDR3 protein is CASSPRGPGPSNEQFF. DNA of the CDR3: TGCGCCAGCAGCCCCCGGGGGCCAGGCCCTAGCAATGAGCAGTTCTTC. Full variable domain (remainder filled in from reference TRBV5-1 and TRBJ2-1): KAGVTQTPRYLIKTRGQQVTLSCSPISGHRSVSWYQQTPGQGLQFLFEYFSETQRNKGNFPGRFSGRQFSNSRSEMNVSTLELGDSALYLCASSPRGPGPSNEQFFGPGTRLTVL.

The chain recombines TRBV29-1 with TRBJ2-3, with TRBD2 matching over 7 bases. Germline CDR1 and CDR2: SQVTM and ANQGSEA. Germline trimming cut 5 bases from V and 4 bases from J; bases unmatched to any gene: 9. The CDR3 contains 14 residues. The CDR3 sequence: CSVPAGDRSDTQYF. The CDR3, as DNA: TGCAGCGTTCCCGCGGGAGATCGGTCAGATACGCAGTATTTT.

The genes are TRBV15 and TRBJ2-7; 7 bases map to TRBD2. This CDR3 has 14 residues. Per germline, CDR1 LNHNV and CDR2 YYDKDF (reference sequence). Unmatched junction bases numbered 6, after V lost 0 bases and J lost 7 bases. The DNA for the CDR3 is TGTGCCACCAGCAGAGAGGGGGGGTCGAGGGAGCAGTACTTC. This gives the protein CATSREGGSREQYF.

V gene TRBV28 combines with J gene TRBJ2-7; a possible D gene is TRBD2 (6 bases). This CDR3 spans 14 amino acids. Deletions cut 6 bases from V and 4 bases from J, with 16 bases between. Germline-derived CDR1 and CDR2 are MDHEN and SYDVKM. The CDR3 coding sequence is TGTGCCAGCAGATGGGACTCTCAAACGTACGAGCAGTACTTC. Its translation is CASRWDSQTYEQYF.